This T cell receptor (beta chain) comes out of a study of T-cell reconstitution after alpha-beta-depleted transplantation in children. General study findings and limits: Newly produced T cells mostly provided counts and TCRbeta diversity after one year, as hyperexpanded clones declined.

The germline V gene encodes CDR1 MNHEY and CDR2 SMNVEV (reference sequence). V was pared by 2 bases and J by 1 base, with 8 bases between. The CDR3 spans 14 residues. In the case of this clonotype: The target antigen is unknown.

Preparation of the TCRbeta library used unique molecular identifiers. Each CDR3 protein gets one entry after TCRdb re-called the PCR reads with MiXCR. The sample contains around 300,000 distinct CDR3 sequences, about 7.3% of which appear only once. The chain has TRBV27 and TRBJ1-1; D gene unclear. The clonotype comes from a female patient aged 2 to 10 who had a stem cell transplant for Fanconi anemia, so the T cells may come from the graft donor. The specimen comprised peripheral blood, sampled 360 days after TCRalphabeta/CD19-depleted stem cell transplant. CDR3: CASSLGLENTEAFF. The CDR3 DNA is TGTGCCAGCAGTTTAGGGCTGGAGAACACTGAAGCTTTCTTT.